These T cell receptor beta chains were read from a single sample in a study of vaccination and CD4 T cells after COVID-19. TCRdb fed the PCR reads into MiXCR, producing one record per CDR3 protein. The sample consists of approximately 15,000 distinct CDR3 sequences, about 42% of them appearing once. The antigens these receptors bind are not known. The specimen sequenced was cultured CD4+ T cells from blood. These receptors were taken from a human donor with COVID-19. Both conserved end residues are part of each CDR3. The D gene is left open where the match is weak. The size entry is marked missing in some rows and otherwise reads once, few, many or a size class.

clone_size j_call d_call v_call cdr3_aa cdr3_nt
- TRBJ1-1 - TRBV7-8 CASSSVGRGSIVGNTEAFF TGTGCCAGCAGCTCAGTGGGCAGGGGATCGATAGTAGGAAACACTGAAGCTTTCTTT
few TRBJ2-1 - TRBV19 CASSYSTGRVVDEQFF TGTGCCAGTAGTTACTCAACAGGGAGGGTCGTCGATGAGCAGTTCTTC
- TRBJ2-6 - TRBV12-3/TRBV12-4 CASRPGKRHYSGANVLTF TGTGCCAGCAGGCCGGGAAAGCGGCACTACTCTGGGGCCAACGTCCTGACTTTC
- TRBJ2-5 - TRBV4-2 CASSQEGGAGVTSAQYF TGTGCCAGCAGCCAAGAAGGAGGTGCCGGTGTCACTTCGGCCCAGTACTTC
- TRBJ1-6 TRBD1 TRBV10-3 CAIRGEGTGPSPLHF TGTGCCATCAGGGGGGAAGGGACAGGGCCTTCACCCCTCCACTTT
- TRBJ1-5 - TRBV6-1 CASRTGQTVLQPQHF TGTGCCAGCAGAACCGGACAGACGGTGTTGCAGCCCCAGCATTTT
few TRBJ2-3 - TRBV19 CASSTLQRSTDTQYF TGTGCCAGTAGTACTCTCCAGAGGAGCACAGATACGCAGTATTTT
few TRBJ2-5 - TRBV19 CASSIVGFGKETQYF TGTGCCAGTAGTATAGTGGGGTTTGGGAAGGAGACCCAGTACTTC
few TRBJ1-1 - TRBV12-3/TRBV12-4 CASSLVGGANTEAFF TGTGCCAGCAGTTTAGTTGGGGGGGCAAACACTGAAGCTTTCTTT
- TRBJ2-5 - TRBV5-1 CASSLAETSNQYF TGCGCCAGCAGCTTGGCCGAGACTAGTAACCAGTACTTC
- TRBJ1-1 - TRBV29-1 CSCSMTGTNTEAFF TGCAGCTGCTCGATGACAGGAACAAACACTGAAGCTTTCTTT
- TRBJ2-7 - TRBV20-1 CSARALGRGAYEQYF TGCAGTGCTAGAGCCCTCGGCAGAGGGGCCTACGAGCAGTACTTC
- TRBJ1-1 - TRBV7-2 CASSPWPLNTEAFF TGTGCCAGCAGCCCTTGGCCTTTGAACACTGAAGCTTTCTTT
few TRBJ1-5 TRBD1 TRBV19 CATQDRGHQPQHF TGTGCCACCCAGGACAGGGGGCATCAGCCCCAGCATTTT
- TRBJ1-2 - TRBV6-2/TRBV6-3 CASSYDLSYGYTF TGTGCCAGCAGTTACGATCTGTCCTATGGCTACACCTTC
few TRBJ1-5 - TRBV6-1 CASSNPDSNQPQHF TGTGCCAGCAGTAACCCGGATAGCAATCAGCCCCAGCATTTT
medium-sized TRBJ2-3 TRBD2 TRBV7-7 CASSLGGGATDTQYF TGTGCTAGCAGTTTGGGCGGGGGGGCCACAGATACGCAGTATTTT
few TRBJ2-1 - TRBV11-2 CASSLDQGNEQFF TGTGCCAGCAGCTTAGATCAGGGCAATGAGCAGTTCTTC
- TRBJ2-5 TRBD1 TRBV5-4 CASRPQGASQETQYF TGTGCCAGCAGGCCACAGGGGGCCAGCCAAGAGACCCAGTACTTC
- TRBJ2-5 - TRBV7-9 CASSKKETQYF TGTGCCAGCAGCAAAAAAGAGACCCAGTACTTC
- TRBJ2-5 TRBD1 TRBV2 CASSADREETQYF TGTGCCAGCAGTGCGGACAGGGAAGAGACCCAGTACTTC
few TRBJ2-1 - TRBV6-2/TRBV6-3 CASSLELWSPYNEQFF TGTGCCAGCAGTTTGGAGTTATGGTCCCCCTACAATGAGCAGTTCTTC
- TRBJ2-7 - TRBV27 CASSLSRVLDEQYF TGTGCCAGCAGTTTATCACGGGTGTTGGACGAGCAGTACTTC
- TRBJ2-5 - TRBV12-3/TRBV12-4 CASSYGLETQYF TGTGCCAGCAGTTATGGGTTGGAGACCCAGTACTTC
few TRBJ2-3 TRBD2 TRBV20-1 CSAGGFPGGGTDTQYF TGCAGTGCGGGGGGGTTTCCGGGGGGGGGCACAGATACGCAGTATTTT
once TRBJ1-2 - TRBV6-5 CASSSGPTGYTF TGTGCCAGCAGTTCCGGACCCACTGGCTACACCTTC
- TRBJ1-2 - TRBV28 CASSSGSWNGYTF TGTGCCAGCAGTTCCGGTTCTTGGAATGGCTACACCTTC
few TRBJ2-5 - TRBV5-6 CASSPVEIRLSYQETQYF TGTGCCAGCAGCCCCGTAGAGATACGCCTTTCGTACCAAGAGACCCAGTACTTC